Described below is a single TCR beta chain sequence and its context. Its antigen is not identified. CDR1 and CDR2 (germline): SGHRS, YFSETQ. The ends lost 0 bases at V and 5 bases at J; junction bases unmatched: 5. The CDR3 runs 14 residues. Libraries were prepared by immunoSEQ multiplex PCR; TCRdb keeps only in-frame clonotypes and omits some of them. The sample lists some 150,000 clones; 75% to 90% were seen once. This entry belongs to a study of cytomegalovirus exposure and HLA in healthy donors. Study overall: Per a later analysis, the roughly 690 first-cohort and 120 validation repertoires shared one platform. The study, taken as a whole, reports: Investigators reported around 150 TCR beta chains as tied to cytomegalovirus. According to reports, the classifier identified cytomegalovirus status with high specificity and sensitivity. A subsequent analysis found that TCR clusters from the first cohort also tended to co-occur in the 120 or so validation repertoires, with less than 95% of cluster scores above 0.

The sequence came from a man younger than 35 in good health and CMV-seropositive. The sample was PBMCs. The gene calls are TRBV5-1 and TRBJ2-7, with 7 bases identical to TRBD1. CDR3 sequence: CASSLEGAMDEQYF. The CDR3 region has the DNA TGCGCCAGCAGCTTGGAGGGGGCCATGGACGAGCAGTACTTC.